These 21 T cell receptor beta chains came from one sample sequenced in a study of vaccination effects on CD4 cells after COVID-19. Sequenced by immunoSEQ multiplex PCR; TCRdb stores in-frame clones only, minus some. The sample has 20,000 to 30,000 clones, approximately 69% seen once. These receptors lack a known antigen. Viral peptide pool expansion of antigen-specific CD4+ T cells preceded sequencing in the ViraFEST assay. Researchers isolated CD4+ T cells once 9 to 11 days of culture had elapsed. Each participant was given two doses of one vaccine (BNT162b2 or mRNA-1273). Source: CD4+ T cells from PBMCs cultured with SARS-CoV-2 spike peptides, taken after COVID-19 vaccination. All receptors come from a human donor who received a COVID-19 vaccine.

This clone was found a few times. This rearrangement joins TRBV19 to TRBJ2-2; 8 nucleotides line up with TRBD2. CDR1 and CDR2 from the germline V gene are LNHDA and SQIVND (reference sequence). This CDR3 is built from 15 residues. Losses at the gene ends were 9 bases for V and 5 bases for J; bases not matched to a gene: 11. CDR3 protein: CASSHSGTTTGELFF. DNA of the CDR3: TGTGCCAGCTCTCATAGCGGGACTACGACCGGGGAGCTGTTTTTT.

V and J are TRBV5-5 and TRBJ1-4, with a weak D call TRBD1 (5 bases). Between the trimmed V and J ends, which lost 0 bases and 6 bases, there was a span of 12 bases. Germline V gives CDR1 SGHKS, CDR2 YYEKEE (reference sequence). CDR3 length equals 15 residues. For the CDR3, the DNA is TGTGCCAGCAGCTTGGGTCCTGGGGCGGATGAAAAACTGTTTTTT. This codes for CASSLGPGADEKLFF.

This clone appeared a few times. CDR3 in amino acids: CASSHRRQETQYF. For the CDR3, the DNA is TGTGCCAGCAGTCACAGGCGCCAAGAGACCCAGTACTTC. The chain uses TRBV2 and TRBJ2-5, with a weak D call TRBD1 (5 bases). V was cut by 5 bases and J by 1 base, with 8 bases left in between. From germline, CDR1 is SNHLY and CDR2 FYNNEI. The CDR3 totals 13 residues.

The gene calls are TRBV7-2 and TRBJ1-2; D may be TRBD1 (6 bases). The V gene lost 3 bases and the J gene lost 2 bases, with 10 bases spanning the gap. Germline CDR1 reads SGHTA; CDR2 reads FQGNSA. The CDR3 has 14 residues. The CDR3 DNA follows: TGTGCCAGCAGCTTCGACAGGCAGAACTATGGCTACACCTTC. The encoded protein is CASSFDRQNYGYTF.

The V and J genes are TRBV7-8 and TRBJ2-7; D perhaps matches TRBD2 (5 bases). From germline, CDR1 is SGHVS and CDR2 FQNEAQ. The CDR3 is 17 residues long. Trimming took off 1 base at V and 0 bases at J, with 16 bases between the two ends. CDR3 coding DNA: TGTGCCAGCAGCTTAGTGGCATCGGGTGGGAGCTCCTACGAGCAGTACTTC. This sequence encodes CASSLVASGGSSYEQYF.

This clone was seen more than once but under ten times. V and J are TRBV18 and TRBJ1-3, with 8 bases matching TRBD1. J was trimmed by 0 bases and V by 6 bases; bases with no gene match: 4. Germline loops: CDR1 KGHSH, CDR2 LQKENI. This CDR3 has 15 amino acids. The CDR3 DNA sequence: TGTGCCAGCTCCTCGACAGGGGACTCTGGAAACACCATATATTTT. Translation: CASSSTGDSGNTIYF.

This clone has more than one count but fewer than ten. V and J are TRBV5-5 and TRBJ1-5; the D is unclear. The CDR3 length is 15 residues. CDR1 is SGHKS, CDR2 YYEKEE, per germline (reference sequence). Trimming removed 1 base from V and 0 bases from J, with 8 bases in between. CDR3 protein: CASSLMLGSNQPQHF. CDR3 DNA: TGTGCCAGCAGCTTGATGCTCGGTAGCAATCAGCCCCAGCATTTT.

The chain joins TRBV29-1 to TRBJ1-5, with TRBD1 as a possible D gene (6 bases). Germline values: CDR1 SQVTM, CDR2 ANQGSEA. The CDR3 runs 13 residues. With 4 bases removed from V and 4 bases from J, the gap between germline ends came to 11 bases. The CDR3 DNA reads as TGCAGCGTTGTTGGGGGCCCGAATCAGCCCCAGCATTTT. Its translation: CSVVGGPNQPQHF.

The rearrangement uses TRBV20-1 and TRBJ2-3; the D is unclear. V lost 2 bases and J lost 5, with 5 bases in between. Germline V gene data show CDR1 as DFQATT and CDR2 as SNEGSKA (reference sequence). This CDR3 has 11 residues. The CDR3 is CSARRGDTQYF. Written as DNA, the CDR3 is TGCAGTGCTAGAAGAGGAGATACGCAGTATTTT.

The rearrangement joins TRBV9 to TRBJ2-5; 10 bases align to TRBD2. There are 16 residues in the CDR3. The germline CDR1 and CDR2 sequences are SGDLS and YYNGEE. After removal of 2 bases from V and 2 bases from J, the junction contained 6 bases not matched to a gene. This chain's CDR3 is CASSVSGGAGQETQYF. DNA for the CDR3: TGTGCCAGCAGCGTGAGCGGGGGGGCAGGGCAAGAGACCCAGTACTTC.

The rearrangement uses TRBV9 and TRBJ2-7; D gene uncertain. CDR3 length: 15 residues. From germline, CDR1 is SGDLS and CDR2 YYNGEE. Trimming took off 0 bases at V and 6 bases at J, with 16 bases between the two ends. CDR3 sequence reads: CASSVATGSYSEQYF. In nucleotides, the CDR3 is TGTGCCAGCAGCGTAGCCACGGGTAGTTATAGCGAGCAGTACTTC.

This chain uses TRBV7-9 with TRBJ2-7; 10 bases are shared with TRBD1. V dropped 1 base and J dropped 5; count of bases not matched to a gene: 8. Germline CDR1 and CDR2: SEHNR and FQNEAQ (reference sequence). The CDR3 runs 16 residues. CDR3 protein: CASSLGASGQGNEQYF. CDR3 coding DNA: TGTGCCAGCAGCTTAGGAGCATCGGGACAGGGGAACGAGCAGTACTTC.

This rearrangement joins TRBV5-8 to TRBJ2-7, with TRBD2 matching over 8 bases. The CDR3 spans 14 residues. The V gene end was trimmed by 6 bases and the J gene end by 4 bases; junction bases not matched to a gene: 9. The germline gives CDR1 SGHTS, CDR2 YDEGEE. DNA for the CDR3: TGTGCCAGCAAGGGGAGCGGGAGTTGGTACGAGCAGTACTTC. Translating it yields CASKGSGSWYEQYF.

The chain employs TRBV5-4 and TRBJ2-1; D is unresolved. The germline CDR1 and CDR2 sequences are SGHNT and YYREEE (reference sequence). The germline V and J ends were trimmed by 2 bases and 5 bases, with 14 bases remaining between them. The CDR3 sequence is 15 residues long. The DNA for the CDR3 is TGTGCCAGCAGCTTCGGTGGTGCAGCGAACAATGAGCAGTTCTTC. This codes for CASSFGGAANNEQFF.

V gene TRBV2 combines with J gene TRBJ1-2, with unresolved D. The V and J ends lost 4 bases and 0 bases respectively, with 12 bases between them. CDR1 and CDR2 from the germline V gene are SNHLY and FYNNEI. This CDR3 comprises 15 residues. The CDR3 loop is CASSVFGISNYGYTF. As DNA, the CDR3 is TGTGCCAGCAGTGTTTTCGGCATCTCTAACTATGGCTACACCTTC.

This chain uses TRBV6-5 with TRBJ1-2; 8 positions agree with TRBD1. From germline, CDR1 is MNHEY and CDR2 SVGAGI. CDR3 length equals 14 residues. J lost 6 bases, V lost 8 bases, and 11 bases had no gene match. In DNA form, the CDR3 reads TGTGCCAGCGGGAGATTACAGACAGGGGATGGCTACACCTTC. Translation: CASGRLQTGDGYTF.

Only a few counts were recorded for this clone. The chain uses TRBV29-1 and TRBJ2-2; TRBD1 is a possible D gene (5 bases). From germline, CDR1 is SQVTM and CDR2 ANQGSEA. This CDR3 contains 13 residues. Trimming cost V 7 bases and J 0 bases, with 9 bases left between them. CDR3 nucleotides: TGCAGCGCGGACACCCCGAACACCGGGGAGCTGTTTTTT. Translated: CSADTPNTGELFF.

The table lists this clone with a count of one. The chain recombines TRBV7-9 with TRBJ1-1; no clear D gene. Trimming cost V 2 bases and J 1 base, with 8 bases left between them. Per germline, CDR1 SEHNR and CDR2 FQNEAQ (reference sequence). There are 14 residues in the CDR3. CDR3 in amino acids: CASSLSQSNTEAFF. In DNA form, the CDR3 reads TGTGCCAGCAGCTTATCCCAATCGAACACTGAAGCTTTCTTT.

The chain is built from TRBV2 and TRBJ2-1; 8 nucleotides line up with TRBD1. The CDR3 length is 15 residues. After removal of 4 bases from V and 2 bases from J, the junction contained 4 bases not matched to a gene. Germline V lookup: CDR1 SNHLY, CDR2 FYNNEI. The CDR3 loop is CASSGRTGPYNEQFF. CDR3 DNA sequence: TGTGCCAGCAGTGGAAGGACAGGGCCCTACAATGAGCAGTTCTTC.

The chain has TRBV21-1 and TRBJ2-1. TRBV21-1 has pseudogene status. CDR3 length: 13 residues. As DNA, the CDR3 is TGTGCCAGCAGCAAAGGGGTCGACAATGAGCAGTTCTTC. Its translation: CASSKGVDNEQFF.

The chain is built from TRBV3-1 (or the pseudogene TRBV3-2) and TRBJ2-1, with TRBD1 matching over 9 bases. CDR3 size: 17 residues. The germline V gene has CDR1 LGHDT and CDR2 YNNKEL (reference sequence). Unmatched junction bases numbered 4, after V lost 1 base and J lost 0 bases. The CDR3 nucleotides are TGTGCCAGCAGCCAAGCTAGGGGACAGGGCTCCTACAATGAGCAGTTCTTC. This gives the protein CASSQARGQGSYNEQFF.